Sequencing of this T cell receptor beta chain was carried out in a study of Ad26.COV2.S vaccination and SARS-CoV-2 variants. Notes on the study in general: Vaccine recipients surpassed placebo recipients in spike-specific TCR breadth. Researchers cautioned that TCR breadth and depth analyses may have underestimated total T cell responses. Reported findings describe substantial breadth in spike-specific CD8+ and CD4+ T cell responses following vaccination. With respect to non-spike TCR breadth, vaccine and placebo recipients were similar.

With regard to this clone: Its target is not known.

Germline CDR1 and CDR2: SGHRS and YFSETQ. Trimming removed 0 bases from V and 1 base from J, with 7 bases in between. The CDR3 contains 14 residues. Profiling relied on immunoSEQ multiplex PCR, and the TCRdb table lists in-frame clones only, not all of them. This sample carries about 98,000 clones, around three quarters of them seen once, and the ten largest clones take 15% to 20%. This chain uses TRBV5-1 with TRBJ1-1; no definite D call. This TCR was sampled from a human donor who had recovered from COVID-19. The sequencing here drew on peripheral blood, taken after recovery from COVID-19. CDR3 sequence: CASSLGLRNTEAFF. The CDR3 nucleotides are TGCGCCAGCAGCTTGGGGTTGAGGAACACTGAAGCTTTCTTT.